The 14 T cell receptor beta chains below were found in one sample sequenced in a study of OX40 agonist ivuxolimab in advanced cancers. Data came from immunoSEQ multiplex PCR; TCRdb stores just in-frame clones and leaves some out. The table records some 64,000 clones, about 90% of them present only once. The material sequenced was CD4+ or CD8+ T cells sorted from blood, taken in a trial of the OX40 agonist ivuxolimab. These receptors were obtained from an adult with an advanced solid tumor such as melanoma, head and neck, liver or kidney cancer.

This chain uses TRBV5-5 with TRBJ1-4, with a tentative D call TRBD1 (6 bases). Germline loops: CDR1 SGHKS, CDR2 YYEKEE (reference sequence). This CDR3 comprises 14 residues. The germline V and J ends were trimmed by 4 bases and 8 bases, with 15 bases remaining between them. CDR3 nucleotides: TGTGCCAGCAGCCTGGGGGGGCGCACGGAAAAACTGTTTTTT. Its protein is CASSLGGRTEKLFF.

The rearrangement joins TRBV19 to TRBJ1-2; perhaps TRBD1 as D (5 bases). Germline CDR1 reads LNHDA; CDR2 reads SQIVND (reference sequence). CDR3 length: 15 amino acids. V lost 3 bases to trimming and J lost 8 bases, with 19 bases between them. The CDR3 DNA sequence: TGTGCCAGTAGTATGGGGCTGAGAACTATAGGGGGCTACACCTTC. Translating it yields CASSMGLRTIGGYTF.

The table lists this clone with a count of one. This chain joins TRBV28 and TRBJ1-3; perhaps TRBD1 as D (5 bases). The germline V gene has CDR1 MDHEN and CDR2 SYDVKM. Trimming left V 6 bases short and J 6 bases short, with 18 bases between. The CDR3 has 15 residues. CDR3 sequence: CASSPARQSLNTIYF. The CDR3 DNA is TGTGCCAGCAGCCCCGCCCGACAGAGCCTAAACACCATATATTTT.

The rearrangement joins TRBV6-1 to TRBJ1-5; TRBD1 aligns across 7 bases. Germline V gene data show CDR1 as MNHNS and CDR2 as SASEGT. J gave up 9 bases and V 4 bases, and 15 bases lay outside the gene matches. The CDR3 has 16 amino acids. Here the CDR3 reads CASSGGGQQPGRPQHF. CDR3 bases: TGTGCCAGCAGTGGGGGGGGACAGCAGCCCGGGCGGCCCCAGCATTTT.

This clone is a singleton in its sample. The rearrangement links TRBV19 to TRBJ1-4, with D uncertain. The V end was cut by 3 bases, the J end by 0 bases, with 8 bases between. The germline V gene encodes CDR1 LNHDA and CDR2 SQIVND (reference sequence). This CDR3 has 15 amino acids. The DNA of the CDR3 is TGTGCCAGTAGTATTTTCGGGACAACTAATGAAAAACTGTTTTTT. Amino acids: CASSIFGTTNEKLFF.

This sequence joins TRBV28 and TRBJ1-2; D is undetermined. Between the trimmed V and J ends, which lost 2 bases and 8 bases, there was a span of 15 bases. The CDR3 extends over 14 amino acids. The germline V gene encodes CDR1 MDHEN and CDR2 SYDVKM. Here the CDR3 reads CASSLNPEPPGYTF. For the CDR3, the DNA is TGTGCCAGCAGTTTAAATCCAGAGCCACCGGGCTACACCTTC.

This clone was picked up a small number of times. V gene TRBV29-1 combines with J gene TRBJ1-2, with D maybe TRBD1 (5 bases). V lost 4 bases and J lost 7, with 10 bases in between. CDR3 length equals 11 residues. Germline V gives CDR1 SQVTM, CDR2 ANQGSEA. DNA of the CDR3: TGCAGCGTTGGGGGCCGTACTGGCTACACCTTC. Its translation is CSVGGRTGYTF.

This chain connects TRBV5-1 to TRBJ2-5; D might be TRBD2 (5 bases). The germline V gene has CDR1 SGHRS and CDR2 YFSETQ. The CDR3 runs to 15 residues. With 0 bases removed from V and 5 bases from J, the gap between germline ends came to 14 bases. As DNA, the CDR3 is TGCGCCAGCAGCTTGGAGCTGGTCTCGGGGGAGACCCAGTACTTC. Its translation: CASSLELVSGETQYF.

The V call is TRBV5-4, the J call TRBJ2-2; D might be TRBD1 or TRBD2, each matching 5 bases. The CDR3 length is 15 residues. CDR1 and CDR2 (germline): SGHNT, YYREEE (reference sequence). Deletions cut 4 bases from V and 8 bases from J, with 18 bases between. The DNA for the CDR3 is TGTGCCAGCAGCCCGCCGGGACCATCGGGGGGGGAGCTGTTTTTT. Protein: CASSPPGPSGGELFF. The variable domain in full, completed from reference TRBV5-4 and TRBJ2-2, reads ETGVTQSPTHLIKTRGQQVTLRCSSQSGHNTVSWYQQALGQGPQFIFQYYREEENGRGNFPPRFSGLQFPNYSSELNVNALELDDSALYLCASSPPGPSGGELFFGEGSRLTVL.

The chain employs TRBV18 and TRBJ1-5; tentatively, D is TRBD1 (5 bases). V was trimmed by 2 bases and J by 3 bases, leaving 11 bases between them. Germline assignment: CDR1 KGHSH and CDR2 LQKENI. The CDR3 is 15 residues long. CDR3 residues: CASSPEKGPNQPQHF. CDR3 coding DNA: TGTGCCAGCTCACCAGAGAAGGGACCCAATCAGCCCCAGCATTTT.

This clone was picked up a small number of times. Mismatch with germline at one junction end may stem from a read error. The chain links TRBV29-1 to TRBJ1-1, with D perhaps matching TRBD1 (5 bases). Per germline, CDR1 SQVTM and CDR2 ANQGSEA. CDR3 length equals 11 residues. The CDR3 loop is CSVQDSREAFF. DNA for the CDR3: TGCAGCGTTCAAGACAGTCGTGAAGCTTTCTTT.

J is TRBJ2-1 and V is TRBV7-3; a weak D match, TRBD1 (6 bases). This CDR3 is built from 15 residues. Germline V gene sequence: CDR1 SGHTA, CDR2 FQGTGA. V gave up 5 bases and J gave up 0 bases, with 11 bases separating them. The CDR3 DNA reads TGTGCCAGCAGCGGACAGAAGAGCTCCTACAATGAGCAGTTCTTC. It is translated as CASSGQKSSYNEQFF.

CDR3 bases: TGTGCCAGCAGCGGGTTTGAGACCCAGTACTTC. It specifies CASSGFETQYF. The chain employs TRBV2 and TRBJ2-5; D remains ambiguous. Trimming removed 6 bases from V and 5 bases from J, with 7 bases in between. Germline loops: CDR1 SNHLY, CDR2 FYNNEI. CDR3 length equals 11 residues.

This clone was detected only once. V is TRBV10-3 and J is TRBJ1-5, with D tentatively TRBD1 (5 bases). The CDR3 is 15 amino acids. The V end lost 2 bases, the J end lost 3 bases, and 11 bases lay between the germline ends. Germline-derived CDR1 and CDR2 are ENHRY and SYGVKD. The CDR3 nucleotides read TGTGCCATCAGTGAGGGGGGGGGACTCAATCAGCCCCAGCATTTT. Translation: CAISEGGGLNQPQHF.